These T cell receptor beta chains were read from a single sample in a study of early T cells in non-severe SARS-CoV-2 infection. TCRdb ran MiXCR on the 5' RACE reads and lists one entry per CDR3 protein. The sample yields fewer than 30,000 distinct CDR3 sequences, 5% to 6% seen once. Material for sequencing was whole blood. The receptor set was obtained from an adult who was a healthcare worker with PCR-confirmed SARS-CoV-2 infection or an uninfected control (not recorded which). CDR3s include the opening cysteine and the closing phenylalanine or tryptophan. A D gene is named only where the DNA matches it firmly. Clone sizes are given selectively: once, few, many, or a class where the clone is expanded.

TRBJ2-1 few TRBV24-1 - CATSDLGGVPDNEQFF TGTGCCACCAGTGATTTGGGGGGCGTCCCGGACAATGAGCAGTTCTTC
TRBJ2-7 few TRBV10-2 - CASSEYYEQYF TGCGCCAGCAGTGAGTACTACGAGCAGTACTTC
TRBJ2-7 many TRBV24-1 TRBD1 CATSDDKTGGTYEQYF TGTGCCACCAGTGATGACAAGACAGGGGGAACCTACGAGCAGTACTTC
TRBJ2-1 few TRBV14 - CASSQSREQFF TGTGCCAGCAGCCAATCTCGGGAGCAGTTCTTC
TRBJ2-5 few TRBV9 - CASSATSAETQYF TGTGCCAGCAGCGCGACTAGTGCAGAGACCCAGTACTTC
TRBJ2-1 many TRBV5-5 - CASSSLRTLSSYNEQFF TGTGCCAGCAGCTCCTTAAGGACCTTGAGCTCCTACAATGAGCAGTTCTTC
TRBJ2-1 - TRBV7-8 TRBD2 CASSLDSSGLGGSYNEQFF TGTGCCAGCAGCTTAGATTCTAGCGGGCTGGGGGGCTCCTACAATGAGCAGTTCTTC
TRBJ1-1 few TRBV27 - CASSLWRNTEAFF TGTGCCAGCAGTTTATGGAGGAACACTGAAGCTTTCTTT
TRBJ2-2 many TRBV3-1 TRBD2 CASSQTPSGRARGELFF TGTGCCAGCAGCCAAACCCCTAGCGGGAGGGCCCGAGGGGAGCTGTTTTTT
TRBJ2-7 medium-sized TRBV11-2 TRBD2 CASSGPGTSGISYEQYF TGTGCCAGCAGCGGACCCGGGACTAGCGGGATCTCCTACGAGCAGTACTTC
TRBJ1-6 many TRBV4-1 - CASSQGFLVLLPLHF TGCGCCAGCAGCCAAGGGTTTCTCGTTCTGTTGCCCCTCCACTTT
TRBJ1-1 many TRBV3-1 - CASSQAGQHTEAFF TGTGCCAGCAGCCAAGCTGGGCAGCACACTGAAGCTTTCTTT
TRBJ1-6 many TRBV6-1 - CASSEGRSSYNSPLHF TGTGCCAGCAGTGAGGGACGGAGCTCCTATAATTCACCCCTCCACTTT
TRBJ2-3 many TRBV29-1 TRBD1 CSSRGTGGPDTQYF TGCAGCTCACGAGGGACAGGGGGACCAGATACGCAGTATTTT
TRBJ2-7 many TRBV5-5 TRBD1 CASSYGQGTYEQYF TGTGCCAGCAGCTATGGACAGGGAACCTACGAGCAGTACTTC
TRBJ1-1 many TRBV7-3 - CASSLGRSNTEAFF TGTGCCAGCAGCTTAGGAAGGTCCAACACTGAAGCTTTCTTT
TRBJ2-7 many TRBV21-1 - CASKGTSGTYEQYF TGTGCCAGCAAGGGGACTAGCGGAACCTACGAGCAGTACTTC
TRBJ1-5 many TRBV3-1 - CASSRSESNQPQHF TGTGCCAGCAGCCGATCAGAGAGCAATCAGCCCCAGCATTTT
TRBJ1-1 many TRBV18 TRBD1 CASSRGQGTEAFF TGTGCCAGCTCCCGCGGACAGGGGACTGAAGCTTTCTTT
TRBJ2-7 many TRBV28 - CASSHRPHEQYF TGTGCCAGCAGTCACAGACCACACGAGCAGTACTTC